The rows below give T cell receptor beta chains drawn from one sample of a study of control samples from healthy donors and cancer patients. TCRdb keeps only in-frame clones here, not all; method: immunoSEQ multiplex PCR. Among tens of thousands of clones listed, roughly nine tenths were seen once. The sample was PBMCs. Receptors originate from a woman between 40 and 55 years old with lung cancer. The CDR3 runs from the conserved cysteine through the conserved F or W. A D gene is named only where the DNA matches it firmly. Size values are once, few and many counts, or a class for expanded clones, and some rows have none.

>TRBV13|NA|NA|TRBJ2-5
CASSHTRGKYQETQYF
TGTGCCAGCAGCCATACCAGGGGCAAGTACCAAGAGACCCAGTACTTC
>TRBV5-6|TRBD2|NA|TRBJ2-4
CASSQEGRGRAKNIQYF
TGTGCCAGCAGCCAAGAGGGGAGGGGCCGGGCCAAAAACATTCAGTACTTC
>TRBV27|TRBD2|NA|TRBJ2-1
CASSSSGGAANEQFF
TGTGCCAGCAGTTCTAGCGGGGGGGCTGCCAATGAGCAGTTCTTC
>TRBV9|NA|once|TRBJ2-5
CASSAEETQYF
TGTGCCAGCAGCGCCGAAGAGACCCAGTACTTC
>TRBV7-6|NA|NA|TRBJ2-7
CASSLITGRSYEQYF
TGTGCCAGCAGCTTAATAACAGGGAGGTCCTACGAGCAGTACTTC
>TRBV30|TRBD1|NA|TRBJ2-4
CAWSSGTGMDGNIQYF
TGTGCCTGGAGCTCGGGGACAGGGATGGATGGAAACATTCAGTACTTC
>TRBV15|NA|once|TRBJ2-3
CATSRDTDTQYF
TGTGCCACCAGCAGAGATACAGATACGCAGTATTTT
>TRBV27|NA|NA|TRBJ1-6
CASSLSLGSNSPLHF
TGTGCCAGCAGTTTATCGTTAGGGTCGAATTCACCCCTCCACTTT
>TRBV2|NA|NA|TRBJ2-1
CASTTYNEQFF
TGTGCCAGCACTACTTACAATGAGCAGTTCTTC
>TRBV19|NA|NA|TRBJ1-1
CASIKSWKAFF
TGTGCCAGTATAAAATCGTGGAAGGCTTTCTTT
>TRBV5-1|TRBD1|NA|TRBJ1-1
CASGQVKNTEAFF
TGCGCCAGCGGACAGGTGAAGAACACTGAAGCTTTCTTT
>TRBV6-1|NA|NA|TRBJ1-2
CASSEAHPGSNYGYTF
TGTGCCAGCAGTGAAGCGCATCCAGGCTCTAACTATGGCTACACCTTC
>TRBV7-8|NA|once|TRBJ2-1
CASSSPDWGRGRNNEQFF
TGTGCCAGCAGCTCTCCGGACTGGGGGCGGGGGCGAAACAATGAGCAGTTCTTC
>TRBV11-2|NA|NA|TRBJ2-2
CASSPKRDSTGELFF
TGTGCCAGCAGTCCGAAGCGAGACAGCACCGGGGAGCTGTTTTTT
>TRBV30|NA|NA|TRBJ1-1
CAWSPFGRNTEAFF
TGTGCCTGGAGTCCTTTTGGTCGGAACACTGAAGCTTTCTTT
>TRBV14|NA|NA|TRBJ1-1
CASSQDWGVKNTEAFF
TGTGCCAGCAGCCAAGATTGGGGAGTGAAGAACACTGAAGCTTTCTTT
>TRBV7-7|TRBD1|NA|TRBJ2-2
CASSPRQGGPIGELFF
TGTGCCAGCAGCCCCCGACAGGGTGGGCCCATCGGGGAGCTGTTTTTT
>TRBV28|TRBD1|NA|TRBJ1-1
CASSFGGQGATEAFF
TGTGCCAGCAGTTTTGGAGGTCAGGGGGCTACCGAAGCTTTCTTT
>TRBV6-5|NA|NA|TRBJ1-2
CASTRAGGYTF
TGTGCCAGCACGAGGGCTGGGGGCTACACCTTC
>TRBV5-1|NA|NA|TRBJ1-2
CASSPDSGLGYTF
TGCGCCAGCAGCCCCGACTCCGGTCTAGGCTACACCTTC
>TRBV27|NA|NA|TRBJ1-3
CASSPSSGNTIYF
TGTGCCAGCAGCCCCTCCTCTGGAAACACCATATATTTT
>TRBV24-1|TRBD1|NA|TRBJ1-1
CATSGQGVGSNTEAFF
TGTGCCACCAGTGGACAGGGGGTGGGTTCGAACACTGAAGCTTTCTTT
>TRBV19|NA|once|TRBJ1-1
CASGSYMNTEAFF
TGTGCCAGTGGCTCTTACATGAACACTGAAGCTTTCTTT
>TRBV6-2/TRBV6-3|NA|NA|TRBJ2-1
CASSNLGRQQFF
TGTGCCAGCAGTAACCTAGGACGGCAGCAGTTCTTC
>TRBV19|NA|NA|TRBJ1-2
CASALTGNYGYTF
TGTGCCAGCGCCCTGACGGGTAACTATGGCTACACCTTC
>TRBV30|NA|NA|TRBJ1-3
CAWSSPGSSSGNTIYF
TGTGCCTGGAGTTCTCCAGGGAGTTCCTCTGGAAACACCATATATTTT
>TRBV6-5|NA|NA|TRBJ2-2
CASSPFIRTGELFF
TGTGCCAGCAGCCCCTTCATTAGAACCGGGGAGCTGTTTTTT
>TRBV9|NA|NA|TRBJ1-1
CASSALENTEAFF
TGTGCCAGCAGCGCCCTAGAGAACACTGAAGCTTTCTTT
>TRBV7-2|NA|once|TRBJ1-1
CASSFGAPNTEAFF
TGTGCCAGCAGCTTCGGGGCACCCAACACTGAAGCTTTCTTT
>TRBV6-2/TRBV6-3|NA|NA|TRBJ1-5
CASSYHGRGNQPQHF
TGTGCCAGCAGTTACCATGGACGGGGAAATCAGCCCCAGCATTTT
>TRBV10-3|NA|NA|TRBJ1-1
CAISEGTQKAFF
TGTGCCATCAGTGAAGGGACCCAAAAAGCTTTCTTT
>TRBV29-1|NA|NA|TRBJ2-3
CSVERQGRDTQYF
TGCAGCGTTGAAAGGCAGGGGAGGGATACGCAGTATTTT
>TRBV24-1|NA|NA|TRBJ2-1
CATGGTAPINEQFF
TGTGCCACCGGAGGGACGGCCCCTATCAATGAGCAGTTCTTC
>TRBV28|TRBD2|NA|TRBJ2-7
CASRPQLAGTTYEQYF
TGTGCCAGCAGACCTCAACTAGCGGGGACGACCTACGAGCAGTACTTC
>TRBV10-2|NA|once|TRBJ1-5
CASSEGGSYSNQPQHF
TGCGCCAGCAGTGAAGGCGGCAGCTATAGCAATCAGCCCCAGCATTTT
>TRBV4-3|NA|NA|TRBJ2-7
CASSQDPEGLGVLYEQYF
TGCGCCAGCAGCCAAGATCCCGAGGGATTGGGGGTTCTATACGAGCAGTACTTC
>TRBV2|NA|NA|TRBJ1-1
CASMVLQTNTEAFF
TGTGCCAGCATGGTTTTACAGACGAACACTGAAGCTTTCTTT
>TRBV11-3|TRBD2|NA|TRBJ2-3
CASSLSAGGTDTQYF
TGTGCCAGCAGCTTATCCGCGGGGGGCACAGATACGCAGTATTTT
>TRBV6-5|NA|once|TRBJ1-2
CASSYTEAGQGYTF
TGTGCCAGCAGTTACACAGAGGCAGGGCAAGGCTACACCTTC
>TRBV7-6|NA|NA|TRBJ1-2
CASSFQPGSSYGYTF
TGTGCCAGCAGCTTCCAACCAGGGAGCTCGTACGGCTACACCTTC
>TRBV19|NA|few|TRBJ1-1
CASTGENTEAFF
TGTGCCAGTACCGGGGAAAACACTGAAGCTTTCTTT
>TRBV7-9|TRBD1|NA|TRBJ2-6
CASSQDRDGSGANVLTF
TGTGCCAGCAGCCAGGACAGGGACGGGTCTGGGGCCAACGTCCTGACTTTC
>TRBV6-6|NA|once|TRBJ2-7
CASSYRGPYEQYF
TGTGCCAGCAGTTACCGGGGGCCCTACGAGCAGTACTTC
>TRBV29-1|TRBD1|NA|TRBJ1-3
CSVLLTGGGNTIYF
TGCAGCGTGCTACTGACAGGGGGAGGAAACACCATATATTTT